Included here is one T cell receptor (beta chain) sequence, with context. The V end was cut by 6 bases, the J end by 10 bases, with 22 bases between. The CDR3 covers 14 residues. The germline gives CDR1 SGHRS, CDR2 YFSETQ. Random hexamers primed reverse transcription of about 0.5 to 1 ug RNA. An immunoSEQ multiplex PCR generated amplified TCR beta CDR3 products spanning 54 Vbeta and 13 Jbeta. TCRdb passed the immunoSEQ multiplex PCR reads through MiXCR, listing each CDR3 protein once. The profile shows around 300,000 distinct CDR3 sequences, roughly nine tenths of them singletons. The data are from a study of CD8 T cells in Susac syndrome.

The clonotype was recovered from a human donor with multiple sclerosis. This sequence joins TRBV5-1 and TRBJ1-1; maybe TRBD1 (6 bases). Sequenced input: CD4+ T cells from PBMCs. The CDR3: CASNSLTDSGAAFF. CDR3 DNA: TGCGCCAGCAACTCTTTAACAGACTCAGGGGCAGCTTTCTTT.